Below are 17 T cell receptor beta chains sequenced from a single sample in a study of blood T cells in healthy people across ages. The second PCR ran roughly 7 to 11 cycles with a sample-barcoded 5' primer and J-beta primers. TCRdb re-analysed the 5' RACE reads in MiXCR, keeping a single row per CDR3 protein. The sample lists 750,000 to 950,000 distinct CDR3 sequences; roughly 25% were seen once. This sample was also put to use in a study of T cells of mothers and their children.

The sequenced sample was blood. Source of these receptors: a boy aged 5-17 years in good health.

CDR3 sequence reads: CASRRTGLARFDIQYF. The CDR3 nucleotides read TGTGCCAGCAGGCGGACGGGACTAGCGAGGTTTGACATTCAGTACTTC. The chain carries TRBV2 and TRBJ2-4, with 10 bases matching TRBD2. CDR1 is SNHLY, CDR2 FYNNEI, per germline. J was trimmed by 8 bases and V by 6 bases; bases with no gene match: 13. The CDR3 extends over 16 amino acids.

The chain couples TRBV12-3 or TRBV12-4 to TRBJ1-1; D is perhaps TRBD1 (5 bases). Trimming left V 5 bases short and J 8 bases short, with 12 bases between. This CDR3 contains 12 residues. The CDR3, as DNA: TGTGCCAGCAGTATACCGGGACGGGAAGCTTTCTTT. Protein sequence: CASSIPGREAFF.

Only a few counts were recorded for this clonotype. The rearrangement joins TRBV6-5 to TRBJ2-5, with 13 positions matching TRBD2. Germline V gene sequence: CDR1 MNHEY, CDR2 SVGAGI. This CDR3 is 16 amino acids long. Germline trimming cut 5 bases from V and 5 bases from J; bases unmatched to any gene: 8. This chain's CDR3 is CASSPRLAGGRETQYF. DNA for the CDR3: TGTGCCAGCAGTCCCCGACTAGCGGGGGGTCGGGAGACCCAGTACTTC.

The chain carries TRBV3-1 and TRBJ2-5; no firm D call. The length of the CDR3 is 13 residues. The germline V and J ends were trimmed by 6 bases and 1 base, with 9 bases remaining between them. CDR1 and CDR2 (germline): LGHDT, YNNKEL (reference sequence). CDR3 amino acids: CASRKKGQETQYF. The CDR3 region has the DNA TGTGCCAGCAGGAAGAAGGGCCAAGAGACCCAGTACTTC.

The J gene is TRBJ2-7, the V gene TRBV27; 11 positions agree with TRBD1. Germline V gene lookup returns CDR1 MNHEY and CDR2 SMNVEV (reference sequence). The CDR3 is 13 amino acids. The V and J ends lost 4 bases and 6 bases, in that order; junction bases with no gene match: 2. The CDR3: CASSYGQGAEQYF. DNA of the CDR3: TGTGCCAGCAGTTATGGACAGGGGGCCGAGCAGTACTTC.

DNA of the CDR3: TGCAGCGTCTCCGAGTTCCTGGAAGTGGACATTCAGTACTTC. It encodes CSVSEFLEVDIQYF. The rearrangement uses TRBV29-1 and TRBJ2-4; D remains unclear. The CDR3 extends over 14 amino acids. The V end was cut by 6 bases, the J end by 8 bases, with 20 bases between. The germline V gene encodes CDR1 SQVTM and CDR2 ANQGSEA. Combining the CDR3 with reference TRBV29-1 and TRBJ2-4 gives the whole variable domain SAVISQKPSRDICQRGTSLTIQCQVDSQVTMMFWYRQQPGQSLTLIATANQGSEATYESGFVIDKFPISRPNLTFSTLTVSNMSPEDSSIYLCSVSEFLEVDIQYFGAGTRLSVL.

The CDR3: CAIRGAGDGTYEQYF. The CDR3 nucleotides are TGTGCCATCAGGGGCGCTGGCGACGGGACCTACGAGCAGTACTTC. The chain joins TRBV10-3 to TRBJ2-5; possible D gene TRBD2, 5 bases. The J call could be wrong; TRBJ2-7 is a better fit for the DNA end. CDR3 size: 15 residues. The germline gives CDR1 ENHRY, CDR2 SYGVKD.

This clonotype was picked up a small number of times. The J gene is TRBJ1-5, the V gene TRBV7-8; D possibly corresponds to TRBD1 (6 bases). There are 13 residues in the CDR3. Trimming took off 7 bases at V and 4 bases at J, with 11 bases between the two ends. Germline V gene lookup returns CDR1 SGHVS and CDR2 FQNEAQ. The CDR3 here is CASNGGRNQPQHF. DNA for the CDR3: TGTGCCAGCAACGGGGGGCGGAATCAGCCCCAGCATTTT.

The chain has TRBV29-1 and TRBJ2-5, with D perhaps being TRBD1 or TRBD2 (5 bases each). The germline V gene encodes CDR1 SQVTM and CDR2 ANQGSEA. The CDR3 contains 15 residues. Between the trimmed V and J ends, which lost 4 bases and 5 bases, there was a span of 20 bases. This CDR3 is CSVGTGAVKRETQYF. The CDR3 bases are TGCAGCGTTGGCACCGGGGCAGTGAAGCGGGAGACCCAGTACTTC. Looking up the rest from reference TRBV29-1 and TRBJ2-5 gives the full variable domain: SAVISQKPSRDICQRGTSLTIQCQVDSQVTMMFWYRQQPGQSLTLIATANQGSEATYESGFVIDKFPISRPNLTFSTLTVSNMSPEDSSIYLCSVGTGAVKRETQYFGPGTRLLVL.

This clonotype came up a few times. The gene calls are TRBV29-1 and TRBJ2-5, with TRBD2 matching 13 bases. The J call may be faulty, since TRBJ2-7 better matches the DNA end. This CDR3 has 14 residues. Germline lookup yields CDR1 SQVTM and CDR2 ANQGSEA. The CDR3 coding sequence is TGCAGCGTCGGGACTAGCGGGGCTCCCTACGAGCAGTACTTC. Residues: CSVGTSGAPYEQYF.

V gene TRBV5-1 combines with J gene TRBJ2-5; D gene ambiguous. Trimming took 2 bases from V and 2 from J, leaving 19 bases between them. The germline V gene encodes CDR1 SGHRS and CDR2 YFSETQ. The CDR3 totals 17 residues. The CDR3 is CASSLHPQLAAQETQYF. The CDR3 DNA follows: TGCGCCAGCAGCTTACATCCCCAATTAGCAGCTCAAGAGACCCAGTACTTC.

This clonotype occurred a few times. The genes are TRBV6-5 and TRBJ1-3; D remains unclear. V was cut by 3 bases and J by 3 bases, with 12 bases left in between. This CDR3 spans 15 amino acids. The V gene's germline CDR1 is MNHEY and CDR2 SVGAGI. CDR3 protein: CASSYGGKVGNTIYF. CDR3 nucleotide sequence: TGTGCCAGCAGTTATGGAGGGAAGGTTGGAAACACCATATATTTT.

In this sample, this clonotype turned up once. V and J are TRBV7-2 and TRBJ2-3, with 10 bases identical to TRBD1. From germline, CDR1 is SGHTA and CDR2 FQGNSA. The CDR3 spans 18 residues. The trim removed 5 bases at V and 0 bases at J, leaving 11 bases unmatched. The CDR3 here is CASSLRPGTGASTDTQYF. CDR3 nucleotide sequence: TGTGCCAGCAGCCTCAGACCAGGGACAGGGGCTAGCACAGATACGCAGTATTTT.

This clonotype has more than one count but fewer than ten. The rearrangement uses TRBV9 and TRBJ2-1, with D perhaps matching TRBD2 (6 bases). This CDR3 is 15 amino acids long. Per germline, CDR1 SGDLS and CDR2 YYNGEE. Trimming removed 0 bases from V and 8 bases from J, with 15 bases in between. DNA for the CDR3: TGTGCCAGCAGCGTAGGTCGGGGGACGCGGGATGAGCAGTTCTTC. Translated, it gives CASSVGRGTRDEQFF.

This rearrangement joins TRBV5-1 to TRBJ2-3; D is unclear. Per the germline V gene, CDR1 is SGHRS and CDR2 is YFSETQ. The V gene lost 4 bases and the J gene lost 6 bases, with 9 bases spanning the gap. The CDR3 has 12 residues. The CDR3 bases are TGCGCCAGCAGCCCCGAACTGGATACGCAGTATTTT. Its protein product is CASSPELDTQYF.

V usage is TRBV20-1 and J usage is TRBJ2-5; 7 bases line up with TRBD2. The junction had 10 bases not matched to a gene; V was cut back by 0 bases and J by 6 bases. This CDR3 has 15 amino acids. In germline, CDR1 is DFQATT, CDR2 SNEGSKA (reference sequence). The CDR3: CSARDNRRGRQTQYF. DNA of the CDR3: TGCAGTGCTAGAGATAATCGGCGGGGGAGGCAGACCCAGTACTTC.

The rearrangement uses TRBV10-3 and TRBJ2-6; 7 bases align to TRBD1. The CDR3 is made up of 16 amino acids. Trimming removed 5 bases from V and 0 bases from J; junction bases left unmatched: 4. Germline V lookup: CDR1 ENHRY, CDR2 SYGVKD. CDR3 region: CAISPGQYSGANVLTF. The CDR3 bases are TGTGCCATCAGTCCGGGACAGTACTCTGGGGCCAACGTCCTGACTTTC.